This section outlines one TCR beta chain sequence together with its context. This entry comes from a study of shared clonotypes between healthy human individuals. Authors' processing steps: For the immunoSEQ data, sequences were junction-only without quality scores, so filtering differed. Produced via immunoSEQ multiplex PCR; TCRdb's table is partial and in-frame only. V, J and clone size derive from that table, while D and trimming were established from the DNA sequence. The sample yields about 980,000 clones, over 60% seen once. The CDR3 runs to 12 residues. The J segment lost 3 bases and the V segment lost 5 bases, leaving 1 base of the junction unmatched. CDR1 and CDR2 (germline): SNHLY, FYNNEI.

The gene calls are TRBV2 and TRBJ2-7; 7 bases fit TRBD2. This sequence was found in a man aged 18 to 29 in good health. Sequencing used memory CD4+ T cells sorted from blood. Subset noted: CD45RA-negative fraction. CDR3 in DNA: TGTGCCAGCAGTCCTAGCGGCTACGAGCAGTACTTC. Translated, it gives CASSPSGYEQYF.